Each of the 31 T cell receptor beta chains below was sequenced from the same sample in a study of T cells in Graves' hyperthyroidism and ophthalmopathy. RNA transcripts yielded amplified TCR beta CDR3 regions. First-round RT-PCR with HTBI primers amplified the TCR CDR3 region. MiXCR, applied by TCRdb to the multiplex PCR reads, yields one record per CDR3 protein. The sample lists about 720,000 distinct CDR3 sequences; about 19% were seen once. Sample: blood. These receptors were taken from a woman in her 50s with Graves' hyperthyroidism that later progressed to Graves' ophthalmopathy.

With respect to this clonotype: A much larger clone differs by one base, so this may be a read error. The CDR3 bases are TGTGCCAGCGGGTCGGACAGGCCCGGCACTGAAGCTTTCTTT. This codes for CASGSDRPGTEAFF. The gene calls are TRBV9 and TRBJ1-1; TRBD1 agrees at 7 bases. V lost 7 bases, J lost 4 bases, and 10 bases stayed unmatched. Germline lookup yields CDR1 SGDLS and CDR2 YYNGEE. This CDR3 region has 14 residues.

The chain has TRBV3-1 and TRBJ1-3; D is unclear. The germline V gene encodes CDR1 LGHDT and CDR2 YNNKEL (reference sequence). Trimming cost V 3 bases and J 4 bases, with 7 bases left between them. The CDR3 sequence is 13 residues long. The CDR3 protein is CASSHRRGNTIYF. The CDR3 region has the DNA TGTGCCAGCAGCCACAGGAGGGGAAACACCATATATTTT.

This chain connects TRBV28 to TRBJ2-7; D is uncertain. The germline V and J ends were trimmed by 2 bases and 3 bases, with 14 bases remaining between them. The CDR3 loop spans 15 amino acids. Germline assignment: CDR1 MDHEN and CDR2 SYDVKM. The DNA for the CDR3 is TGTGCCAGCAGTTTACTGGAACGTCCCCGCTACGAGCAGTACTTC. Its translation: CASSLLERPRYEQYF. Variable domain in full (rest from reference TRBV28 and TRBJ2-7): DVKVTQSSRYLVKRTGEKVFLECVQDMDHENMFWYRQDPGLGLRLIYFSYDVKMKEKGDIPEGYSVSREKKERFSLILESASTNQTSMYLCASSLLERPRYEQYFGPGTRLTVT.

This clonotype was seen ten or more times. The rearrangement joins TRBV18 to TRBJ1-5; no clear D. Per the germline V gene, CDR1 is KGHSH and CDR2 is LQKENI. The V end lost 5 bases, the J end lost 4 bases, and 6 bases lay between the germline ends. The CDR3 has 12 amino acids. The CDR3 region has the DNA TGTGCCAGCTCAGGGCCGAATCAGCCCCAGCATTTT. Translation gives CASSGPNQPQHF.

V gene TRBV27 combines with J gene TRBJ1-2; D is unclear. Germline V CDR1 and CDR2: MNHEY, SMNVEV (reference sequence). V lost 3 bases and J 2 bases, leaving 7 bases between the germline ends. This CDR3 is 13 amino acids long. DNA of the CDR3: TGTGCCAGCAGTTTTTCCCGAAACTATGGCTACACCTTC. Translating gives CASSFSRNYGYTF.

The gene calls are TRBV29-1 and TRBJ2-3, with D tentatively TRBD1 or TRBD2 (5 bases each). CDR1 is SQVTM and CDR2 is ANQGSEA in the germline V gene. The CDR3 loop spans 15 amino acids. The V gene lost 4 bases and the J gene lost 3 bases, with 17 bases spanning the gap. CDR3 region: CSVAVGAVVTDTQYF. The CDR3 DNA follows: TGCAGCGTTGCGGTCGGGGCGGTGGTTACAGATACGCAGTATTTT.

This clonotype came up many times. Here the CDR3 reads CASSFGFNYGYTF. The CDR3 coding sequence is TGTGCCAGCAGCTTCGGGTTTAACTATGGCTACACCTTC. The chain is built from TRBV11-2 and TRBJ1-2, with D unresolved. The CDR3 consists of 13 residues. Trimming cost V 3 bases and J 1 base, with 6 bases left between them. Germline CDR1 and CDR2: SGHAT and FQNNGV.

In this sample, this clonotype turned up a few times. This rearrangement joins TRBV30 to TRBJ1-2; no clear D gene. Trimming left V 6 bases short and J 5 bases short, with 16 bases between. Germline V gives CDR1 GTSNPN, CDR2 SVGIG (reference sequence). The CDR3 has 13 residues. In nucleotides, the CDR3 is TGTGCCTGCTCAGCAGTGGGAGAATATGGCTACACCTTC. This encodes CACSAVGEYGYTF.

This chain uses TRBV28 with TRBJ1-2; no firm D call. The CDR3 covers 12 residues. Germline CDR1 is MDHEN and CDR2 is SYDVKM. V was shortened by 7 bases and J by 5 bases, with 11 bases between the two germline ends. The CDR3 protein is CASKTQEYGYTF. As DNA, the CDR3 is TGTGCCAGCAAGACGCAGGAGTATGGCTACACCTTC.

This clonotype was recorded many times. V and J are TRBV11-2 and TRBJ1-2; D may be TRBD1 (5 bases). V was trimmed by 0 bases and J by 0 bases, leaving 11 bases between them. Germline-derived CDR1 and CDR2 are SGHAT and FQNNGV. The CDR3 sequence is 16 residues long. The CDR3 DNA sequence: TGTGCCAGCAGCTTAGAGGATCAGGGAGCTAACTATGGCTACACCTTC. Translation: CASSLEDQGANYGYTF.

This clonotype was observed many times. J is TRBJ1-1 and V is TRBV7-2; D may be TRBD1 (6 bases). Between the trimmed V and J ends, which lost 0 bases and 0 bases, there was a span of 8 bases. The germline V gene encodes CDR1 SGHTA and CDR2 FQGNSA. The length of the CDR3 is 15 residues. The CDR3 sequence: CASSLADRLNTEAFF. For the CDR3, the DNA is TGTGCCAGCAGCTTAGCGGACAGACTGAACACTGAAGCTTTCTTT.

This sequence joins TRBV27 and TRBJ2-1; no clear D gene. Looked up from germline, CDR1 is MNHEY and CDR2 is SMNVEV (reference sequence). The CDR3 length is 15 residues. Between the trimmed V and J ends, which lost 4 bases and 4 bases, there was a span of 14 bases. The CDR3 is CASSWVGLGYNEQFF. The CDR3 DNA reads TGTGCCAGCAGTTGGGTTGGATTAGGGTACAATGAGCAGTTCTTC.

The chain recombines TRBV13 with TRBJ2-7, with 9 bases aligning to TRBD2. J was trimmed by 6 bases and V by 5 bases; bases with no gene match: 5. Germline V gene lookup returns CDR1 PRHDT and CDR2 FYEKMQ (reference sequence). The CDR3 extends over 13 amino acids. CDR3 coding DNA: TGTGCCAGCAGCGCGACTAGCGGAGGCGAGCAGTACTTC. Translating gives CASSATSGGEQYF.

This clonotype was seen ten or more times. This chain links TRBV27 with TRBJ1-2; 9 bases are shared with TRBD1. Trimming took 5 bases from V and 7 from J; bases not matched to a gene: 5. This CDR3 is built from 13 residues. Per the germline V gene, CDR1 is MNHEY and CDR2 is SMNVEV (reference sequence). This CDR3 reads CASSVDRGVGYTF. The DNA of the CDR3 is TGTGCCAGCAGTGTTGACAGGGGGGTTGGCTACACCTTC.

The chain joins TRBV19 to TRBJ1-2; possible D gene TRBD1, 6 bases. This CDR3 is built from 14 residues. V lost 1 base to trimming and J lost 5 bases, with 11 bases between them. The germline V gene encodes CDR1 LNHDA and CDR2 SQIVND (reference sequence). DNA for the CDR3: TGTGCCAGTAGTATAGTCGGGACAACGTATGGCTACACCTTC. This translates into CASSIVGTTYGYTF.

Remarks on this clonotype: A much larger clonotype is one base distant, so this may be a read error. V gene TRBV20-1 combines with J gene TRBJ2-2, with D perhaps given as TRBD1 or TRBD2 (5 bases each). Germline V gene lookup returns CDR1 DFQATT and CDR2 SNEGSKA (reference sequence). The CDR3 consists of 15 residues. Trimming removed 4 bases at V and 4 bases at J, with 16 bases between. CDR3 nucleotide sequence: TGCAGTGCTACAGCCTTAGGGGACGGCACCGGGGAGCTGTTTTTT. This codes for CSATALGDGTGELFF.

The chain has TRBV5-5 and TRBJ2-1; 8 positions match TRBD1. There are 14 residues in the CDR3. The germline V gene encodes CDR1 SGHKS and CDR2 YYEKEE (reference sequence). The ends lost 3 bases at V and 5 bases at J; junction bases unmatched: 4. CDR3 nucleotides: TGTGCCAGCAGCTCGGACAGGGCAAACAATGAGCAGTTCTTC. Its protein is CASSSDRANNEQFF.

The rearrangement links TRBV10-3 to TRBJ2-1; 7 bases agree with TRBD2. The CDR3 contains 14 residues. Germline loops: CDR1 ENHRY, CDR2 SYGVKD. Trimming cost V 10 bases and J 0 bases; bases outside gene matches: 6. CDR3 bases: TGTGCCAACCGAGCGGGAAGCTCCTACAATGAGCAGTTCTTC. Residues: CANRAGSSYNEQFF.

There are many counts of this clonotype. The V call is TRBV7-3, the J call TRBJ1-1; tentatively, D is TRBD1 (5 bases). V dropped 5 bases and J dropped 5 bases, with 18 bases sitting between them. Germline V lookup: CDR1 SGHTA, CDR2 FQGTGA. The CDR3 extends over 15 amino acids. CDR3 DNA sequence: TGTGCCAGCAGCCCTTCCGGCGGGGCCAATACTGAAGCTTTCTTT. Translating it yields CASSPSGGANTEAFF.

CDR3 region: CASSQEGRQATGELFF. The DNA of the CDR3 is TGTGCCAGCAGCCAAGAAGGTAGACAGGCCACCGGGGAGCTGTTTTTT. The chain has TRBV3-1 and TRBJ2-2; weak D call: TRBD1 (6 bases). CDR1 is LGHDT, CDR2 YNNKEL, per germline (reference sequence). The CDR3 is made up of 16 amino acids. Trimming removed 0 bases at V and 4 bases at J, with 12 bases between.

This clonotype occurred a few times. The chain employs TRBV29-1 and TRBJ2-2; 8 bases are a match to TRBD2. Germline V gene sequence: CDR1 SQVTM, CDR2 ANQGSEA. The CDR3 sequence is 12 residues long. After removal of 7 bases from V and 8 bases from J, the junction contained 6 bases not matched to a gene. The CDR3 sequence is CSGGTRTGELFF. Here the CDR3 DNA reads TGCAGCGGCGGGACTAGAACTGGGGAGCTGTTTTTT.

The genes are TRBV27 and TRBJ1-2; D gene uncertain. The V gene's germline CDR1 is MNHEY and CDR2 SMNVEV (reference sequence). The CDR3 consists of 13 residues. V was trimmed by 0 bases and J by 3 bases, leaving 5 bases between them. The CDR3 spells CASSLSAYYGYTF. As DNA, the CDR3 is TGTGCCAGCAGTTTATCAGCGTACTATGGCTACACCTTC.

This sequence joins TRBV4-1 and TRBJ1-5; D is undetermined. The CDR3 has 17 residues. Trimming removed 0 bases at V and 1 base at J, with 13 bases between. The germline V gene has CDR1 MGHRA and CDR2 YSYEKL. The CDR3 here is CASSQEGRIGSNQPQHF. DNA of the CDR3: TGCGCCAGCAGCCAAGAAGGGCGCATTGGGAGCAATCAGCCCCAGCATTTT.

The chain combines TRBV29-1 with TRBJ2-3, with no clear D. With 4 bases removed from V and 6 bases from J, the gap between germline ends came to 14 bases. The CDR3 length is 13 residues. Per the germline V gene, CDR1 is SQVTM and CDR2 is ANQGSEA. CDR3 in amino acids: CSVGESGRDTQYF. CDR3 sequence (DNA): TGCAGCGTTGGTGAATCAGGAAGGGATACGCAGTATTTT.

The J gene is TRBJ1-2, the V gene TRBV3-1; D is ambiguous. The V end was cut by 1 base, the J end by 8 bases, with 5 bases between. Germline V gene lookup returns CDR1 LGHDT and CDR2 YNNKEL (reference sequence). The CDR3 runs to 11 residues. This CDR3 is CASSQGPGYTF. Written as DNA, the CDR3 is TGTGCCAGCAGCCAAGGTCCCGGCTACACCTTC.

Notes on this clonotype: One end of the junction fails to match germline, which may point to a read error. The genes are TRBV11-2 and TRBJ2-2; D possibly corresponds to TRBD2 (5 bases). Germline V gene data show CDR1 as SGHAT and CDR2 as FQNNGV. The CDR3 is 18 amino acids. The CDR3 coding sequence is TGTGCCAGCAGCTTCCCCCTTCCGACAAGAGCGAACACCGGGGAGCCGTTTTTT. It codes for CASSFPLPTRANTGEPFF.

This clonotype was seen a few times. The V gene is TRBV7-6, the J gene TRBJ2-7; either TRBD1 or TRBD2 may supply D (6 bases each). Trimming took off 1 base at V and 2 bases at J, with 15 bases between the two ends. Per the germline V gene, CDR1 is SGHVS and CDR2 is FNYEAQ. The CDR3 extends over 16 amino acids. For the CDR3, the DNA is TGTGCCAGCAGCTTAGGGGGGGACAACCGGACCTACGAGCAGTACTTC. Translated, it gives CASSLGGDNRTYEQYF.

This clonotype was detected ten times or more. The chain carries TRBV6-2 or TRBV6-3 and TRBJ2-3, with 13 bases matching TRBD2. CDR3 length: 16 residues. Germline trimming cut 6 bases from V and 0 bases from J; bases unmatched to any gene: 3. Germline values: CDR1 MNHEY, CDR2 SVGEGT. The CDR3 bases are TGTGCCAGCAGCTGGACTAGCGGGGGAAGCACAGATACGCAGTATTTT. Protein product: CASSWTSGGSTDTQYF.

This clonotype was seen ten or more times. The chain recombines TRBV6-1 with TRBJ2-1; 9 bases line up with TRBD1. The CDR3 loop spans 14 amino acids. The germline V gene has CDR1 MNHNS and CDR2 SASEGT. The V segment lost 4 bases and the J segment 8 bases; nucleotides outside the gene matches: 6. For the CDR3, the DNA is TGTGCCAGCAGTGGGACAGGGGCACTTTATGAGCAGTTCTTC. Amino acids: CASSGTGALYEQFF.

The chain recombines TRBV5-1 with TRBJ2-7, with 7 positions matching TRBD1. Germline CDR1 is SGHRS and CDR2 is YFSETQ. The CDR3 length is 15 residues. J gave up 2 bases and V 0 bases, and 5 bases lay outside the gene matches. The CDR3 nucleotides read TGCGCCAGCAGCTTGGACAGGGGATATGCCTACGAGCAGTACTTC. This sequence encodes CASSLDRGYAYEQYF.

This clonotype was seen at least ten times. V and J are TRBV11-1 and TRBJ1-1; no definite D call. V was trimmed by 5 bases and J by 1 base, leaving 11 bases between them. CDR1 SGHAT and CDR2 FQDESV come from the germline V gene (reference sequence). The CDR3 length is 14 residues. In DNA, the CDR3 is TGTGCCAGCAGCCCCGGACCGACGAACACTGAAGCTTTCTTT. This gives the protein CASSPGPTNTEAFF.